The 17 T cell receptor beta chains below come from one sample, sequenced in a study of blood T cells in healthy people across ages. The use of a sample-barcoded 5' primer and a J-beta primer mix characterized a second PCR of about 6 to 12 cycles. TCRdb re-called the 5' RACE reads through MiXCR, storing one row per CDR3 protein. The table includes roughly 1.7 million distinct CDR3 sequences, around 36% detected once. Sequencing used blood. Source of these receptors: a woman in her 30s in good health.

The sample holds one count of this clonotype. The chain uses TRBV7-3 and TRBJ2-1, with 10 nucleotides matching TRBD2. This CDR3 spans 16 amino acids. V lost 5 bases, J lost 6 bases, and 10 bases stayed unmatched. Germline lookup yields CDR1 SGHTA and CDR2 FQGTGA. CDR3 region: CASSPAGGQLPNEQFF. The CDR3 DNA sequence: TGTGCCAGCAGCCCAGCGGGGGGGCAGCTACCCAATGAGCAGTTCTTC.

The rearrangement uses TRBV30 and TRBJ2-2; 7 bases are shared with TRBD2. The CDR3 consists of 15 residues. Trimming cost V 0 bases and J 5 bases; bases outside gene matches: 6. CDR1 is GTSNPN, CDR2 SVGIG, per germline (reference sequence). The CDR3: CAWSVRREFTGELFF. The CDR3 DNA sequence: TGTGCCTGGAGTGTAAGGCGGGAGTTTACCGGGGAGCTGTTTTTT. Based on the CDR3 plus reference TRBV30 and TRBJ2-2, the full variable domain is SQTIHQWPATLVQPVGSPLSLECTVEGTSNPNLYWYRQAAGRGLQLLFYSVGIGQISSEVPQNLSASRPQDRQFILSSKKLLLSDSGFYLCAWSVRREFTGELFFGEGSRLTVL.

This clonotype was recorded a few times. The DNA of the CDR3 is TGTGCCAGCAGTCCCGGGACAACGATCAATCAGCCCCAGCATTTT. Amino acids: CASSPGTTINQPQHF. The chain employs TRBV27 and TRBJ1-5; weak D call: TRBD1 (6 bases). Trimming shortened V by 5 bases and J by 3 bases, and 14 bases separated the two germline ends. This CDR3 contains 15 residues. The V gene's germline CDR1 is MNHEY and CDR2 SMNVEV (reference sequence).

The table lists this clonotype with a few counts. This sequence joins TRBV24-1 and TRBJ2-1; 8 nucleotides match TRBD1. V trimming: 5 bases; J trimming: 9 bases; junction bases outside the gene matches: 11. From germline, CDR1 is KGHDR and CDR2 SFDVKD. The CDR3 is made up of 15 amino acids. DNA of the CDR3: TGTGCCACCAGTGTTGGCAGGGGGCTAGAAGCTGAGCAGTTCTTC. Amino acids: CATSVGRGLEAEQFF.

The CDR3 DNA reads TGTGCCAGCAGTTTTCTGGGGGCTGAAAAACTGTTTTTT. Translation: CASSFLGAEKLFF. The V and J genes are TRBV12-3 or TRBV12-4 and TRBJ1-4, with D possibly matching TRBD1 (6 bases). The CDR3 has 13 amino acids. V lost 3 bases, J lost 7 bases, and 9 bases lay in between.

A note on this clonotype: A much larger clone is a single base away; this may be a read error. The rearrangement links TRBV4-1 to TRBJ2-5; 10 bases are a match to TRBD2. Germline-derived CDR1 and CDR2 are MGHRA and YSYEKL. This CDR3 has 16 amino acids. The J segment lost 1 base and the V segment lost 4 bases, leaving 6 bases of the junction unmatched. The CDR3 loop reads CASSRGWTSGQETQYF. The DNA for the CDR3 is TGCGCCAGCAGCCGAGGATGGACTAGCGGCCAAGAGACCCAGTACTTC.

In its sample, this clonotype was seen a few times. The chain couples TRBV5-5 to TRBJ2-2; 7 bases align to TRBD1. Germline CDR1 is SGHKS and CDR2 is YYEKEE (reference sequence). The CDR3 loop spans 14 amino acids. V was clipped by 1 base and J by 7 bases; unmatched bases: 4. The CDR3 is CASSLTGAGGELFF. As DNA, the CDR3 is TGTGCCAGCAGCTTGACAGGGGCGGGCGGGGAGCTGTTTTTT.

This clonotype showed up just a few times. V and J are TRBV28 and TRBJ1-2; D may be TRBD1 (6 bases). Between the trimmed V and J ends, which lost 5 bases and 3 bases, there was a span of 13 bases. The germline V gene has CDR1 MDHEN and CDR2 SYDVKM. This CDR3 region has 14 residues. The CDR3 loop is CASSLRTAHYGYTF. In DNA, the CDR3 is TGTGCCAGCAGTCTGAGGACAGCCCACTATGGCTACACCTTC.

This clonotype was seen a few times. CDR3 DNA sequence: TGTGCCAGCAGTTTTAGCTCCAGGGGGCCGGTAGCTTTCTTT. Amino acid sequence: CASSFSSRGPVAFF. The rearrangement joins TRBV12-3 or TRBV12-4 to TRBJ1-1; 8 nucleotides align to TRBD1. CDR3 length: 14 amino acids. J was trimmed by 10 bases and V by 3 bases; bases with no gene match: 10.

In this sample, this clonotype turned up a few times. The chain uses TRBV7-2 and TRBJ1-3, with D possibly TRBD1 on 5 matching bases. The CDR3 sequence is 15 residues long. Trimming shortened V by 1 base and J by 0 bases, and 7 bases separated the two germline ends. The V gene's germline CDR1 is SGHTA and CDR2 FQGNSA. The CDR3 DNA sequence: TGTGCCAGCAGCTTAGGGGGGAGCTCTGGAAACACCATATATTTT. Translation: CASSLGGSSGNTIYF.

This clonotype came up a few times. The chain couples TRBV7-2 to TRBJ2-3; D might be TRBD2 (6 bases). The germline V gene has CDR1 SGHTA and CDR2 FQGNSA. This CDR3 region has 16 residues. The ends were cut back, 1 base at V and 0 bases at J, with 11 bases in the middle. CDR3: CASSLVPSDSTDTQYF. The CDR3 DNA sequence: TGTGCCAGCAGCTTAGTCCCTAGCGACAGCACAGATACGCAGTATTTT.

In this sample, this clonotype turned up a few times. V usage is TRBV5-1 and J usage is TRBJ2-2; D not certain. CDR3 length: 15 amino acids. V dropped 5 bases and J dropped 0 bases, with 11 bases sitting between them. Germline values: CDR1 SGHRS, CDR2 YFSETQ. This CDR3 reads CASRGTVANTGELFF. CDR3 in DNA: TGCGCCAGCAGGGGCACCGTCGCGAACACCGGGGAGCTGTTTTTT.

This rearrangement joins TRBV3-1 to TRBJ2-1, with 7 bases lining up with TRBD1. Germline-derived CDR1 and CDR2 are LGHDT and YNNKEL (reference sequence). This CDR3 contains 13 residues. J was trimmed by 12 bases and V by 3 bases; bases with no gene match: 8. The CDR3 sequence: CASSQAQRTGQFF. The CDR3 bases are TGTGCCAGCAGCCAGGCCCAACGGACAGGGCAGTTCTTC.

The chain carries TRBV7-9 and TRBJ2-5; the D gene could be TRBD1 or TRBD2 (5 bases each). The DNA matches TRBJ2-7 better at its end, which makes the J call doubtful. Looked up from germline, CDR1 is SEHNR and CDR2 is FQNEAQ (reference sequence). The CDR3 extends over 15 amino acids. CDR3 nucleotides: TGTGCCAGCAGCTTTTCCGGGACGGGTTACTACGAGCAGTACTTC. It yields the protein CASSFSGTGYYEQYF.

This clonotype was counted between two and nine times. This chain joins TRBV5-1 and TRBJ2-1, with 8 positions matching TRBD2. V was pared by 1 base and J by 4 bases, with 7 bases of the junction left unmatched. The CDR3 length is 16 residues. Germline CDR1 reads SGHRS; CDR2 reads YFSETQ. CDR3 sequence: CASSLIFLAGYNEQFF. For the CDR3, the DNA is TGCGCCAGCAGCTTGATATTTCTAGCGGGTTACAATGAGCAGTTCTTC.

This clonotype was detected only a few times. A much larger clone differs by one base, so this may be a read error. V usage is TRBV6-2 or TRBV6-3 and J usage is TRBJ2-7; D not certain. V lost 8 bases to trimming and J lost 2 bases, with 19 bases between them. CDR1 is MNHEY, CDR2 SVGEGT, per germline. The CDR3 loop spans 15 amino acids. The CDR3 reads CASEPGRKLTYEQYF. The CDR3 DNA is TGTGCCAGCGAACCCGGACGCAAACTAACCTACGAGCAGTACTTC.

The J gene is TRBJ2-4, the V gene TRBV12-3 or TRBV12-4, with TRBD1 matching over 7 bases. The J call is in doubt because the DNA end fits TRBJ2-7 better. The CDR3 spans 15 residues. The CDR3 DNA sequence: TGTGCCAGCAGTTCACCGCAGGGGGTTAGGTACGAGCAGTACTTC. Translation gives CASSSPQGVRYEQYF.